The 27 T cell receptor beta chains reported below all come from one sample, sequenced in a study of CD8 T cells in ankylosing spondylitis. TCRdb re-called the 5' RACE reads through MiXCR, storing one row per CDR3 protein. The sample has some 120,000 distinct CDR3 sequences, approximately 6.8% seen once. The specimen was blood, either unsorted or a sorted T cell fraction (not recorded which). The source is a male donor with ankylosing spondylitis or in good health (not recorded which).

This clonotype was seen many times. This rearrangement joins TRBV20-1 to TRBJ2-5; 13 bases map to TRBD2. There are 14 residues in the CDR3. Germline CDR1 and CDR2: DFQATT and SNEGSKA (reference sequence). The V segment lost 5 bases and the J segment 6 bases; nucleotides outside the gene matches: 6. The CDR3 region has the DNA TGCAGTGCTCGTGGACTAGCGGGGGTGAAGACCCAGTACTTC. This sequence encodes CSARGLAGVKTQYF.

This clonotype was recorded at least ten times. The V and J genes are TRBV10-3 and TRBJ1-6, with 7 positions matching TRBD1. Germline V CDR1 and CDR2: ENHRY, SYGVKD. The CDR3 length is 16 residues. Unmatched junction bases numbered 7, after V lost 6 bases and J lost 2 bases. The CDR3 sequence is CAISTGQEPYNSPLHF. CDR3 sequence (DNA): TGTGCCATCAGCACCGGACAGGAGCCCTATAATTCACCCCTCCACTTT.

This clonotype was picked up many times. V usage is TRBV6-2 or TRBV6-3 and J usage is TRBJ1-6, with 7 bases identical to TRBD1. The ends lost 5 bases at V and 7 bases at J; junction bases unmatched: 5. The CDR3 sequence is 14 residues long. Germline lookup yields CDR1 MNHEY and CDR2 SVGEGT. The chain's CDR3 is CASSPGQRNSPLHF. The CDR3 nucleotides read TGTGCCAGCAGTCCGGGACAGCGGAATTCACCCCTCCACTTT.

The V gene is TRBV10-2, the J gene TRBJ1-3, with a possible D match to TRBD1 (6 bases). There are 14 residues in the CDR3. Germline V gives CDR1 WSHSY, CDR2 SAAADI. The V and J ends lost 6 bases and 4 bases respectively, with 13 bases between them. In DNA form, the CDR3 reads TGCGCCAGCAGCGAAGGACAGACCGGAAACACCATATATTTT. Translation: CASSEGQTGNTIYF.

This clonotype was seen many times. The chain recombines TRBV5-1 with TRBJ2-2; D is unclear. The CDR3 sequence is 12 residues long. V was pared by 2 bases and J by 10 bases, with 9 bases between. Germline V gene data show CDR1 as SGHRS and CDR2 as YFSETQ. The CDR3 loop is CASSFSAEELFF. CDR3 sequence (DNA): TGCGCCAGCAGCTTCTCGGCGGAGGAGCTGTTTTTT.

This clonotype was observed at least ten times. The chain uses TRBV5-1 and TRBJ2-1; no firm D call. V dropped 2 bases and J dropped 3 bases, with 3 bases sitting between them. CDR1 SGHRS and CDR2 YFSETQ come from the germline V gene. The CDR3 contains 12 residues. CDR3 loop: CASSFNYNEQFF. The CDR3 DNA is TGCGCCAGCAGCTTTAACTACAATGAGCAGTTCTTC.

This clonotype came up many times. V usage is TRBV29-1 and J usage is TRBJ1-2, with D possibly matching TRBD1 (6 bases). V was clipped by 4 bases and J by 8 bases, with 23 bases between them. CDR1 is SQVTM and CDR2 is ANQGSEA in the germline V gene. The CDR3 has 15 residues. CDR3 coding DNA: TGCAGCGTTGCTATATCCAGTACAGGGAGCGGGGGCTACACCTTC. Translating gives CSVAISSTGSGGYTF.

This clonotype occurred many times. The gene calls are TRBV7-9 and TRBJ1-2; possible D gene TRBD1, 5 bases. The CDR3 is made up of 14 amino acids. Between the trimmed V and J ends, which lost 1 base and 7 bases, there was a span of 13 bases. Germline CDR1 and CDR2: SEHNR and FQNEAQ (reference sequence). The CDR3: CASSLVEGLSGYTF. CDR3 nucleotide sequence: TGTGCCAGCAGCTTAGTAGAGGGGCTAAGTGGCTACACCTTC.

By sample share, this clonotype is medium-sized. V usage is TRBV20-1 and J usage is TRBJ2-3; D ambiguous. The CDR3 sequence is 13 residues long. The germline gives CDR1 DFQATT, CDR2 SNEGSKA (reference sequence). V was cut by 5 bases and J by 2 bases, with 11 bases left in between. CDR3 nucleotides: TGCAGTGCTCGACGGAGCCACACAGATACGCAGTATTTT. It specifies CSARRSHTDTQYF.

This clonotype was seen ten or more times. CDR3 DNA sequence: TGTGCCAGCAGCCAAGGATTCAGCGGCTCTGGAAACACCATATATTTT. This encodes CASSQGFSGSGNTIYF. The chain carries TRBV3-1 and TRBJ1-3; D unresolved. The V and J ends lost 1 base and 0 bases respectively, with 10 bases between them. The CDR3 totals 16 residues. CDR1 is LGHDT, CDR2 YNNKEL, per germline (reference sequence). Full variable domain (outside the CDR3, taken from reference TRBV3-1 and TRBJ1-3): DTAVSQTPKYLVTQMGNDKSIKCEQNLGHDTMYWYKQDSKKFLKIMFSYNNKELIINETVPNRFSPKSPDKAHLNLHINSLELGDSAVYFCASSQGFSGSGNTIYFGEGSWLTVV.

This clonotype appeared many times. The chain has TRBV7-7 and TRBJ2-7; D ambiguous. V was cut by 5 bases and J by 5 bases, with 19 bases left in between. The CDR3 is made up of 15 amino acids. The germline V gene has CDR1 SSHAT and CDR2 FNYEAQ (reference sequence). The CDR3 protein is CASSPSRNLGDEQYF. DNA of the CDR3: TGTGCCAGCAGCCCCAGTCGGAATCTCGGCGACGAGCAGTACTTC. Complete variable domain (other parts from reference TRBV7-7 and TRBJ2-7): GAGVSQSPRYKVTKRGQDVTLRCDPISSHATLYWYQQALGQGPEFLTYFNYEAQPDKSGLPSDRFSAERPEGSISTLTIQRTEQRDSAMYRCASSPSRNLGDEQYFGPGTRLTVT.

This clonotype was recorded at least ten times. The chain uses TRBV10-3 and TRBJ1-5; D remains ambiguous. Trimming cost V 2 bases and J 11 bases, with 10 bases left between them. The germline CDR1 and CDR2 sequences are ENHRY and SYGVKD. The CDR3 has 12 amino acids. CDR3 sequence: CAISERVGTQHF. In nucleotides, the CDR3 is TGTGCCATCAGTGAGCGGGTCGGGACCCAGCATTTT.

This clonotype showed up many times. The chain carries TRBV20-1 and TRBJ2-7; D is unclear. CDR1 is DFQATT and CDR2 is SNEGSKA in the germline V gene (reference sequence). CDR3 length: 12 amino acids. CDR3 sequence: CIGIGLVYEQYF. The CDR3 DNA sequence: TGCATTGGGATAGGGTTGGTCTACGAGCAGTACTTC.

This clonotype appeared many times. V is TRBV5-1 and J is TRBJ2-3; 8 nucleotides line up with TRBD2. CDR1 and CDR2 (germline): SGHRS, YFSETQ. The length of the CDR3 is 14 residues. The J segment lost 5 bases and the V segment lost 3 bases, leaving 5 bases of the junction unmatched. The CDR3 DNA follows: TGCGCCAGCAGCTGGCGGGAGGTGAGAGATACGCAGTATTTT. Encoded protein: CASSWREVRDTQYF.

This clonotype was detected ten times or more. This rearrangement joins TRBV10-3 to TRBJ1-2; the match to TRBD1 covers 7 bases. The V gene's germline CDR1 is ENHRY and CDR2 SYGVKD. The V and J ends lost 8 bases and 4 bases, in that order; junction bases with no gene match: 7. The CDR3 is 13 amino acids. For the CDR3, the DNA is TGTGCCATCCCTCGGGGGGACAGCTATGGCTACACCTTC. Its protein product is CAIPRGDSYGYTF.

This clonotype was counted many times. This rearrangement joins TRBV12-3 or TRBV12-4 to TRBJ2-1; D remains unclear. V lost 5 bases to trimming and J lost 6 bases, with 5 bases between them. The CDR3 runs 11 residues. This CDR3 reads CASSPLNEQFF. The CDR3 DNA is TGTGCCAGCAGTCCGCTCAATGAGCAGTTCTTC.

The chain joins TRBV5-6 to TRBJ2-1, with D unclear. This CDR3 region has 16 residues. Looked up from germline, CDR1 is SGHDT and CDR2 is YYEEEE. With 0 bases removed from V and 4 bases from J, the gap between germline ends came to 14 bases. This CDR3 is CASSLASRALYNEQFF. DNA for the CDR3: TGTGCCAGCAGCTTGGCCTCAAGGGCCCTATACAATGAGCAGTTCTTC.

CDR3 sequence reads: CASSETGGLYGYTF. The CDR3 nucleotides read TGTGCCAGCAGTGAGACAGGGGGGCTTTATGGCTACACCTTC. The chain has TRBV28 and TRBJ1-2, with 9 bases fitting TRBD1. The V gene's germline CDR1 is MDHEN and CDR2 SYDVKM. Trimming removed 5 bases from V and 5 bases from J; junction bases left unmatched: 6. The CDR3 sequence is 14 residues long.

In its sample, this clonotype was seen many times. This chain connects TRBV3-1 to TRBJ2-1, with TRBD2 matching over 8 bases. The CDR3 has 16 residues. The germline V gene has CDR1 LGHDT and CDR2 YNNKEL (reference sequence). With 0 bases clipped from V and 4 bases from J, the junction kept 5 bases outside the gene matches. CDR3 protein: CASSQDLAGGYNEQFF. CDR3 nucleotide sequence: TGTGCCAGCAGCCAAGACTTGGCGGGGGGATACAATGAGCAGTTCTTC.

This clonotype was picked up many times. The chain uses TRBV13 and TRBJ2-1; D is unclear. Germline-derived CDR1 and CDR2 are PRHDT and FYEKMQ (reference sequence). The germline V and J ends were trimmed by 8 bases and 0 bases, with 11 bases remaining between them. The CDR3 contains 14 residues. CDR3 DNA: TGTGCCAGCGTACGAGGTAACTCCTACAATGAGCAGTTCTTC. Translating it yields CASVRGNSYNEQFF.

This clonotype was seen many times. This rearrangement joins TRBV10-3 to TRBJ2-1; no clear D gene. The CDR3 covers 11 residues. The V end lost 3 bases, the J end lost 7 bases, and 4 bases lay between the germline ends. Germline loops: CDR1 ENHRY, CDR2 SYGVKD. CDR3 nucleotide sequence: TGTGCCATCAGTGAAGGGAATGAGCAGTTCTTC. It translates to CAISEGNEQFF.

This clonotype was found many times. V and J are TRBV19 and TRBJ2-1, with 9 bases matching TRBD1. The CDR3 extends over 18 amino acids. Germline CDR1 reads LNHDA; CDR2 reads SQIVND (reference sequence). V lost 0 bases and J lost 0; bases outside the gene matches: 6. The CDR3 loop reads CASSIDTLGQGSYNEQFF. CDR3 DNA sequence: TGTGCCAGTAGTATAGACACCTTGGGACAGGGCTCCTACAATGAGCAGTTCTTC.

This clonotype was seen ten or more times. The rearrangement uses TRBV7-8 and TRBJ2-2, with TRBD2 identical over 8 bases. Trimming removed 2 bases from V and 5 bases from J; junction bases left unmatched: 19. The CDR3 spans 20 residues. CDR1 SGHVS and CDR2 FQNEAQ come from the germline V gene. The CDR3 DNA reads TGTGCCAGCAGCTTAACCCCTCTAAGCGGGGGAAATACTTTAACCGGGGAGCTGTTTTTT. This gives the protein CASSLTPLSGGNTLTGELFF.

This clonotype was recorded many times. V gene TRBV27 combines with J gene TRBJ2-5; 14 bases are shared with TRBD2. The germline CDR1 and CDR2 sequences are MNHEY and SMNVEV (reference sequence). The CDR3 has 16 residues. The trim removed 4 bases at V and 6 bases at J, leaving 7 bases unmatched. The CDR3 is CASSSPTSGRAKTQYF. CDR3 nucleotide sequence: TGTGCCAGCAGTTCCCCGACTAGCGGGAGGGCGAAGACCCAGTACTTC.

As for this clonotype: A read error may explain this, as a much larger clone is one base away. The chain combines TRBV7-9 with TRBJ2-2; 8 positions match TRBD2. This CDR3 is built from 15 residues. CDR1 is SEHNR and CDR2 is FQNEAQ in the germline V gene (reference sequence). The CDR3 sequence is CACSNTSGNTGELFF. The CDR3 region has the DNA TGTGCCTGCAGCAATACTAGCGGGAACACCGGGGAGCTGTTTTTT. The whole variable domain, filled in from reference TRBV7-9 and TRBJ2-2, reads DTGVSQNPRHKITKRGQNVTFRCDPISEHNRLYWYRQTLGQGPEFLTYFQNEAQLEKSRLLSDRFSAERPKGSFSTLEIQRTEQGDSAMYLCACSNTSGNTGELFFGEGSRLTVL.

This clonotype was seen repeatedly, ten times or more. The chain employs TRBV7-2 and TRBJ2-2; tentative D call: TRBD1 (5 bases). CDR1 SGHTA and CDR2 FQGNSA come from the germline V gene. The CDR3 is made up of 14 amino acids. V shed 4 bases and J shed 1 base, with 7 bases lying between them. Here the CDR3 reads CASSSTGNTGELFF. DNA for the CDR3: TGTGCCAGCAGCTCCACAGGGAACACCGGGGAGCTGTTTTTT.

This clonotype has at least ten counts. The J gene is TRBJ2-5, the V gene TRBV14, with D unclear. Per the germline V gene, CDR1 is SGHDN and CDR2 is FVKESK. The CDR3 spans 11 residues. The V gene lost 2 bases and the J gene lost 4 bases, with 2 bases spanning the gap. The CDR3 is CASSQRETQYF. CDR3 sequence (DNA): TGTGCCAGCAGCCAACGAGAGACCCAGTACTTC.